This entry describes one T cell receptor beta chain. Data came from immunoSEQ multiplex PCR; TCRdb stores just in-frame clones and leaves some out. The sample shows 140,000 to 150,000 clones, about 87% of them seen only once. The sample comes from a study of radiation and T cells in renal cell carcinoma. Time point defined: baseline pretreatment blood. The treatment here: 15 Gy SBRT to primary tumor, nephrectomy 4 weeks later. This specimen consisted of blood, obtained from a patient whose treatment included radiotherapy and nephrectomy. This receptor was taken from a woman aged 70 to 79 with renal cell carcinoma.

The CDR3 bases are TGTGCCAGCAGCCGCTGGGGGGGCCAGGGGAATGAGCAGTTCTTC. Translating it yields CASSRWGGQGNEQFF. V and J are TRBV27 and TRBJ2-1; D possibly corresponds to TRBD2 (7 bases). The ends were cut back, 6 bases at V and 7 bases at J, with 19 bases in the middle. CDR1 is MNHEY and CDR2 is SMNVEV in the germline V gene (reference sequence). The CDR3 consists of 15 residues.